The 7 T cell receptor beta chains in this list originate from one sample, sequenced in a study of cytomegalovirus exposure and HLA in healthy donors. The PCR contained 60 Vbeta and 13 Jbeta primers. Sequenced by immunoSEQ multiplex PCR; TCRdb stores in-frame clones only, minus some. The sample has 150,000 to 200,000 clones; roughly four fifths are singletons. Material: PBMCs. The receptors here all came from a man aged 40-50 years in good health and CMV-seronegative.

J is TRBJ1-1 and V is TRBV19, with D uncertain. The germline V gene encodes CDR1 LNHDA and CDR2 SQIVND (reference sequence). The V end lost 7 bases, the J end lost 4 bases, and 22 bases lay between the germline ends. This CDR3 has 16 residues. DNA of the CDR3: TGTGCCAGTAATCGCGGTAGTACCCCTATGAGCACTGAAGCTTTCTTT. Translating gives CASNRGSTPMSTEAFF.

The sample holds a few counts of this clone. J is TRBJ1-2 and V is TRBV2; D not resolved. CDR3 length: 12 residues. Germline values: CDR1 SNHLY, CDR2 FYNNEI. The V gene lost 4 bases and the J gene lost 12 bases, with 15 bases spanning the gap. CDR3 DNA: TGTGCCAGCAGTGCGTACAGCGGATCCCACACCTTC. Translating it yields CASSAYSGSHTF.

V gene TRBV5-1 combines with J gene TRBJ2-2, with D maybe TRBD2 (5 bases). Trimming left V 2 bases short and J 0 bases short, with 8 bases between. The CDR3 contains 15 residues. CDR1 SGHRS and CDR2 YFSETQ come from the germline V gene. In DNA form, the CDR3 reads TGCGCCAGCAGCTTAGACTACTCGAACACCGGGGAGCTGTTTTTT. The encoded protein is CASSLDYSNTGELFF.

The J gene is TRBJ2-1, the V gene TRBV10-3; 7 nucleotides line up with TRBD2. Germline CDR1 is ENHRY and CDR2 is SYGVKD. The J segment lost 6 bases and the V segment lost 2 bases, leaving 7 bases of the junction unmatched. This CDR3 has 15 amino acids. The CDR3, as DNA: TGTGCCATCAGTGAGGCCGGACTAGATGTCAATGAGCAGTTCTTC. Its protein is CAISEAGLDVNEQFF.

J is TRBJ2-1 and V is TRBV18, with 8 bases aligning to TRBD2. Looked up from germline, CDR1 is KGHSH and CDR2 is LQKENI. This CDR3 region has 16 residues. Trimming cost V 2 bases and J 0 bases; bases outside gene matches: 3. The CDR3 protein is CASSPASGSSYNEQFF. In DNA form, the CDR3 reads TGTGCCAGCTCACCAGCTAGCGGGTCCTCCTACAATGAGCAGTTCTTC. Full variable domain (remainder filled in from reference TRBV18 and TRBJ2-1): NAGVMQNPRHLVRRRGQEARLRCSPMKGHSHVYWYRQLPEEGLKFMVYLQKENIIDESGMPKERFSAEFPKEGPSILRIQQVVRGDSAAYFCASSPASGSSYNEQFFGPGTRLTVL.

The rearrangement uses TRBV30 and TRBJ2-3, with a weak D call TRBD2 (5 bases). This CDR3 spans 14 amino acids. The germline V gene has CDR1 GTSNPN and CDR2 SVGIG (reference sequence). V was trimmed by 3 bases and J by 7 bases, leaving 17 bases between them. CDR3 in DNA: TGTGCCTGGAGGACCGTGGGTGGGAGTCATACGCAGTATTTT. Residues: CAWRTVGGSHTQYF.

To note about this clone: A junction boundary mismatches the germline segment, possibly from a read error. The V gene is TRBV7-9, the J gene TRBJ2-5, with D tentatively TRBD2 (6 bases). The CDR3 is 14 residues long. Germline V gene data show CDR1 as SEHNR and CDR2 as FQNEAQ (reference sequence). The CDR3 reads CSSSLEPGVKTQYF. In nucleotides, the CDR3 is TGTTCCAGCAGCTTAGAGCCGGGAGTCAAGACCCAGTACTTC.